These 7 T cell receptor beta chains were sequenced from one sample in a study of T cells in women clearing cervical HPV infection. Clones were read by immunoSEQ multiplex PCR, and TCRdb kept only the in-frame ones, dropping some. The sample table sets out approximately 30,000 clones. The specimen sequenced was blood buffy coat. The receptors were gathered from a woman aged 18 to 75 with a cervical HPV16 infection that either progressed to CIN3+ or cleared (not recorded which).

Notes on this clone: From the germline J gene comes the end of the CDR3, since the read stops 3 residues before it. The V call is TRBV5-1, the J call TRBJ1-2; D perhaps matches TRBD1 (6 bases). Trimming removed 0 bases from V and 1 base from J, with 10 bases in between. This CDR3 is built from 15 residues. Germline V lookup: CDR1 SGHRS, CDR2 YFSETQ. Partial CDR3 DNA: TGCGCCAGCAGCTTGGATGGACAGTTTAACTATGGC. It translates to CASSLDGQFNYG. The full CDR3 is CASSLDGQFNYGYTF.

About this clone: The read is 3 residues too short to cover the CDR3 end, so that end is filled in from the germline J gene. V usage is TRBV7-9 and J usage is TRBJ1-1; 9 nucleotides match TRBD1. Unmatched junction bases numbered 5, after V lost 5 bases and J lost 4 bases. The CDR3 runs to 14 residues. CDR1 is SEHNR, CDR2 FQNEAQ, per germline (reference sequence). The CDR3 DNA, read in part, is TGTGCCAGCAGCAACAGGGGGCGCGTCACTGAA. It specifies CASSNRGRVTE. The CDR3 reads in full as CASSNRGRVTEAFF. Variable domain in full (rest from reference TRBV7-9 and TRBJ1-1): DTGVSQNPRHKITKRGQNVTFRCDPISEHNRLYWYRQTLGQGPEFLTYFQNEAQLEKSRLLSDRFSAERPKGSFSTLEIQRTEQGDSAMYLCASSNRGRVTEAFFGQGTRLTVV.

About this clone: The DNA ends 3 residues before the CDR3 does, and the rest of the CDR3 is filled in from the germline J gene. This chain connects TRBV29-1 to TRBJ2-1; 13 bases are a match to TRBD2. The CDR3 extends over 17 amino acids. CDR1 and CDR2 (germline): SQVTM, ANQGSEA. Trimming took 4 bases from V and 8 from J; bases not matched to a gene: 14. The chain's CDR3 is CSVVRGRTSGGAYEQFF. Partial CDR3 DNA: TGCAGCGTTGTAAGGGGGAGAACTAGCGGGGGGGCCTATGAG.

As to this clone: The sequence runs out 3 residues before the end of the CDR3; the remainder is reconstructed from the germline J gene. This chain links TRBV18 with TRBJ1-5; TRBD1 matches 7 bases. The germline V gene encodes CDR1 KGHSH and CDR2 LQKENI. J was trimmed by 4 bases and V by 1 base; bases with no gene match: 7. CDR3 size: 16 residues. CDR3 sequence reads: CASSPQPGTENQPQHF. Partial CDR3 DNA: TGTGCCAGCTCACCACAACCCGGGACAGAAAATCAGCCC.

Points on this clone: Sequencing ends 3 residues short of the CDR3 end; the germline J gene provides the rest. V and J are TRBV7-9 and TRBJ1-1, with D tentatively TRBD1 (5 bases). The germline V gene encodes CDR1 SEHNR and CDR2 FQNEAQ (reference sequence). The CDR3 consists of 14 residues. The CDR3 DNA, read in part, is TGTGCCAGCAGCTTGGGGCAGTACCAAGAGACA. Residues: CASSLGQYQET. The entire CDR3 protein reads CASSLGQYQETAFF. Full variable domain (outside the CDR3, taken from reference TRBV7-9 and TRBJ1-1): DTGVSQNPRHKITKRGQNVTFRCDPISEHNRLYWYRQTLGQGPEFLTYFQNEAQLEKSRLLSDRFSAERPKGSFSTLEIQRTEQGDSAMYLCASSLGQYQETAFFGQGTRLTVV.

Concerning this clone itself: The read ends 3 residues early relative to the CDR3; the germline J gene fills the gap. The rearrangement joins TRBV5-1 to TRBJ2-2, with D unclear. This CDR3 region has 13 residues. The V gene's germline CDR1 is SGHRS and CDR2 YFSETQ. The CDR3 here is CASSFGPNEKLFF. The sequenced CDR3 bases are TGCGCCAGCAGCTTTGGGCCTAATGAAAAG.

The sequenced part of the CDR3 DNA is TGTGCCAGCAGCTTAGGGCAGGGGAGCCCCTACGAC. This codes for CASSLGQGSPYD. The CDR3, in full, reads CASSLGQGSPYDYTF. J is TRBJ1-2 and V is TRBV7-9; tentatively, D is TRBD1 (6 bases). The read halts 3 residues ahead of the CDR3 end, with the missing end drawn from the germline J gene. Germline V gene data show CDR1 as SEHNR and CDR2 as FQNEAQ (reference sequence). There are 15 residues in the CDR3.